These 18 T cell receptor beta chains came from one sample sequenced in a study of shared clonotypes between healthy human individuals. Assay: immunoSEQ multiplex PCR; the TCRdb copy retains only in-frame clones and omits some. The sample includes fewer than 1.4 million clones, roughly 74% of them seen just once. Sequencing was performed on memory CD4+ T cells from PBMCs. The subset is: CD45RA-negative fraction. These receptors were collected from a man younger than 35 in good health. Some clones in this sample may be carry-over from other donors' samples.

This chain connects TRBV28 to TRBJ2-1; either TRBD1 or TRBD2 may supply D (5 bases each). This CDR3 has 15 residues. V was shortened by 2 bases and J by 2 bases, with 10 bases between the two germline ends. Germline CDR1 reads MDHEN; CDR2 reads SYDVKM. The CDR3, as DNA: TGTGCCAGCAGTTTAGGGGGTAGCACCTACAATGAGCAGTTCTTC. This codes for CASSLGGSTYNEQFF.

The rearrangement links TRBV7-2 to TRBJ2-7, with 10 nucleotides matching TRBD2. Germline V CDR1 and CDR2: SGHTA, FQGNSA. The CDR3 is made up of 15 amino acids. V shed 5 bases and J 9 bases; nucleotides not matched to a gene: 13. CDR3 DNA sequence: TGTGCCAGCAGCCCTGCTAGCGGGAGTTCAAAATTGCAGTACTTC. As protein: CASSPASGSSKLQYF.

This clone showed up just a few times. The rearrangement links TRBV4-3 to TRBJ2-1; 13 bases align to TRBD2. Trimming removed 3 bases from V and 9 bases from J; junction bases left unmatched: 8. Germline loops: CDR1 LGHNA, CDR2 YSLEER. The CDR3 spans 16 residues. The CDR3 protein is CASSQEWTSGRGEQFF. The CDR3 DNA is TGCGCCAGCAGCCAGGAATGGACTAGCGGGAGAGGTGAGCAGTTCTTC.

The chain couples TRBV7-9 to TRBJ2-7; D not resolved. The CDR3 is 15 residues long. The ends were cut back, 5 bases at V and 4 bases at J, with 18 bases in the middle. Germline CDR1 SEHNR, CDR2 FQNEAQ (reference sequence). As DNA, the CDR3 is TGTGCCAGCAGCCGCCTAGGGCGGAGTGGGTACGAGCAGTACTTC. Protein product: CASSRLGRSGYEQYF.

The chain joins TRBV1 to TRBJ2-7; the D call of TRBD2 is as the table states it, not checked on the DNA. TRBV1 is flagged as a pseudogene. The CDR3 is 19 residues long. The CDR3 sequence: CTSSQGDGRDFGISYEQYF. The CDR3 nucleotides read TGCACCAGCAGCCAGGGAGACGGGCGGGACTTCGGAATCTCCTACGAGCAGTACTTC.

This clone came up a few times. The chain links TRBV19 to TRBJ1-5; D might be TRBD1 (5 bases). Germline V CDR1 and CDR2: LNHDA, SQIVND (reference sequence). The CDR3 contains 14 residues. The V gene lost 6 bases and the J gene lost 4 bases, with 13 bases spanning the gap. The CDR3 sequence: CASRLWQGNQPQHF. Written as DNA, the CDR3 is TGTGCCAGTAGACTATGGCAGGGAAATCAGCCCCAGCATTTT.

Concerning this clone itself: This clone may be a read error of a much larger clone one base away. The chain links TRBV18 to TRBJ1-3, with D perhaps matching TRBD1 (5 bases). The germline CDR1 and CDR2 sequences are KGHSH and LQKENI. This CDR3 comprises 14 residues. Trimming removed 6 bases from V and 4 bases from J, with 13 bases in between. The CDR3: CASSPEQGGNTIYF. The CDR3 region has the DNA TGTGCCAGCTCCCCCGAGCAGGGAGGAAACACCATATATTTT.

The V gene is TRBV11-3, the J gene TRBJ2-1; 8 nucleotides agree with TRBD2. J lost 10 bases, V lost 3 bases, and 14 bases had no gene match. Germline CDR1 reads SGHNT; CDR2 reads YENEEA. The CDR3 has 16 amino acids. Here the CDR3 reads CASSFRGGRSRGEQFF. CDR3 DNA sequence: TGTGCCAGCAGCTTTCGGGGCGGGAGGTCGAGAGGGGAGCAGTTCTTC.

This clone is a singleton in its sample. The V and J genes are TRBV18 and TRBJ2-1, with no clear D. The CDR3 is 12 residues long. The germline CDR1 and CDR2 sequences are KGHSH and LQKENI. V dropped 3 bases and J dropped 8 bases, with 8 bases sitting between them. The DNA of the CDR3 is TGTGCCAGCTCACCCGCCACGGATGAGCAGTTCTTC. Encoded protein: CASSPATDEQFF.

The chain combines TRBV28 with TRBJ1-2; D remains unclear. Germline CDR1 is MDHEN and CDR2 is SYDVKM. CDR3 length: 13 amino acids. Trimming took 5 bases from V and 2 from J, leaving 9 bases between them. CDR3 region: CASSVTRNYGYTF. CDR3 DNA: TGTGCCAGCAGTGTTACAAGAAACTATGGCTACACCTTC.

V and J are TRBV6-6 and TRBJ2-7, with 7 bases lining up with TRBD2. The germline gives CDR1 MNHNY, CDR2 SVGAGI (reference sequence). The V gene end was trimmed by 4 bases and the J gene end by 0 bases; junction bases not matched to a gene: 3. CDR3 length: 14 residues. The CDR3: CASSSGTTSYEQYF. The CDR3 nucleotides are TGTGCCAGCAGTTCCGGGACTACCTCCTACGAGCAGTACTTC.

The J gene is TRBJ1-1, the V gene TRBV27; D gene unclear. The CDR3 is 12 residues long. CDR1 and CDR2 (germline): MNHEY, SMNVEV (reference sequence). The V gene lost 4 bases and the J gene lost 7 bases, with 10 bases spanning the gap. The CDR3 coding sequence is TGTGCCAGCAGTTCAGGCCAGCGTGAAGCTTTCTTT. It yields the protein CASSSGQREAFF.

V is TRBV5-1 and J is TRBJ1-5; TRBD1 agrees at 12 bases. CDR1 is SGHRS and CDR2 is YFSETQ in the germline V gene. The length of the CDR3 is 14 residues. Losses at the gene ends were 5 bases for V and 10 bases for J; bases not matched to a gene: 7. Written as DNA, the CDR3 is TGCGCCAGCAGTTCCGGGACAGGGGGCTTCCCCCAGCATTTT. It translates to CASSSGTGGFPQHF.

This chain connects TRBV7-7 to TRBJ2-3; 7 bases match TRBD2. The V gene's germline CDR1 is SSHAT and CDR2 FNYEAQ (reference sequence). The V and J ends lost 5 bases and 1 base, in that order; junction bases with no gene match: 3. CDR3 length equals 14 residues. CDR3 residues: CASSRLAGTDTQYF. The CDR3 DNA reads TGTGCCAGCAGCAGACTAGCTGGCACAGATACGCAGTATTTT.

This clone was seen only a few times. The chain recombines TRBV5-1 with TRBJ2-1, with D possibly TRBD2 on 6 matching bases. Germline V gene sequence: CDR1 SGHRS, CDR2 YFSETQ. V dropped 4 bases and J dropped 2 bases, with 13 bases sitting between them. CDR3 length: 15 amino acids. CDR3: CASSADSGTYNEQFF. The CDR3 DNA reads TGCGCCAGCAGCGCCGATAGCGGTACCTACAATGAGCAGTTCTTC.

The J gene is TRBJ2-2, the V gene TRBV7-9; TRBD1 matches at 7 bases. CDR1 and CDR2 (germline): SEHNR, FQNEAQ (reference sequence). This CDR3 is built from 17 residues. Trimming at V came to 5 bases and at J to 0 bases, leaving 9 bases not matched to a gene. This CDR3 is CASSISRDSANTGELFF. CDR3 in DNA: TGTGCCAGCAGCATCAGCCGGGACAGTGCGAACACCGGGGAGCTGTTTTTT.

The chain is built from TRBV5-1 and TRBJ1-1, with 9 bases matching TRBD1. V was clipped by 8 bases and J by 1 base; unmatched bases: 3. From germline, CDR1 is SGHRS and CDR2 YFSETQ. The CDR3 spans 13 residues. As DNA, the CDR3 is TGCGCCAGTTCGGACAGGGGGAACACTGAAGCTTTCTTT. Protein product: CASSDRGNTEAFF.

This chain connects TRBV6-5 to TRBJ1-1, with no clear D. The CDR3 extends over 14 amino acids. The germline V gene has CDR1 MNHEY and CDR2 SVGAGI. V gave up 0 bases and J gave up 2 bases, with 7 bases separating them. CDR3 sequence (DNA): TGTGCCAGCAGTTACTCGGGTATTAACACTGAAGCTTTCTTT. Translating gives CASSYSGINTEAFF.